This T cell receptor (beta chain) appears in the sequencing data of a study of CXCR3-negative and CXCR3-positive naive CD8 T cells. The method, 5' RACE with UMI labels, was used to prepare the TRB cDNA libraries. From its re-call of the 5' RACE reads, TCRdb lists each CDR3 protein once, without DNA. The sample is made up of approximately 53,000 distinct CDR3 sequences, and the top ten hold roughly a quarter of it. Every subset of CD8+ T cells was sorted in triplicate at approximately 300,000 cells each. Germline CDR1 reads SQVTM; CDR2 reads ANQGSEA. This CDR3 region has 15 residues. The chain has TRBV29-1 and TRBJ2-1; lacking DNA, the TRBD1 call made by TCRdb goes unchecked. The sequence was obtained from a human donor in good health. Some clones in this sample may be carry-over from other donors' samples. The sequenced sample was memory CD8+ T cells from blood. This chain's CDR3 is CSVEDREGYYNEQFF.